One sample yielded the 17 T cell receptor beta chains listed below, sequenced in a study of blood T cell repertoires in COVID-19. Assay: immunoSEQ multiplex PCR; the TCRdb copy retains only in-frame clones and omits some. This sample yields under 300,000 clones, of which around four fifths are seen a single time; roughly 1.9% belongs to the top ten. The sequenced material came from peripheral blood. These receptors originate from a man aged 25 to 40 who had recovered from COVID-19.

This chain links TRBV5-4 with TRBJ2-5; the match to TRBD1 covers 8 bases. V trimming: 4 bases; J trimming: 5 bases; junction bases outside the gene matches: 7. Germline values: CDR1 SGHNT, CDR2 YYREEE (reference sequence). This CDR3 is built from 14 residues. The CDR3 DNA reads TGTGCCAGCAGCCCCTGGACAGGGATGGAGACCCAGTACTTC. Encoded protein: CASSPWTGMETQYF.

This chain uses TRBV5-4 with TRBJ2-3, with 7 bases aligning to TRBD2. CDR1 is SGHNT, CDR2 YYREEE, per germline (reference sequence). V shed 0 bases and J 2 bases; nucleotides not matched to a gene: 6. The CDR3 is 16 amino acids. CDR3 amino acids: CASSLGASGSTDTQYF. CDR3 DNA sequence: TGTGCCAGCAGCTTGGGGGCTAGCGGATCCACAGATACGCAGTATTTT.

The rearrangement uses TRBV5-1 and TRBJ1-6; 7 nucleotides line up with TRBD1. J lost 5 bases, V lost 3 bases, and 8 bases had no gene match. CDR3 length: 16 amino acids. Germline loops: CDR1 SGHRS, CDR2 YFSETQ. The CDR3 sequence: CASSSDRDSHNSPLHF. For the CDR3, the DNA is TGCGCCAGCAGCTCAGACCGGGACAGCCATAATTCACCCCTCCACTTT.

The rearrangement links TRBV7-9 to TRBJ2-1; 11 bases map to TRBD2. CDR1 and CDR2 from the germline V gene are SEHNR and FQNEAQ (reference sequence). Losses at the gene ends were 4 bases for V and 6 bases for J; bases not matched to a gene: 5. CDR3 length equals 15 residues. CDR3 in DNA: TGTGCCAGCAGCTCCCGGCTAGCGGGGGGCAATGAGCAGTTCTTC. Protein: CASSSRLAGGNEQFF.

J is TRBJ1-3 and V is TRBV6-6, with D unresolved. V was trimmed by 7 bases and J by 4 bases, leaving 14 bases between them. The V gene's germline CDR1 is MNHNY and CDR2 SVGAGI (reference sequence). The CDR3 runs to 14 residues. The CDR3: CASTHQRAGNTIYF. CDR3 in DNA: TGTGCCAGCACCCACCAGAGGGCGGGAAACACCATATATTTT.

The table lists this clone with a count of one. J is TRBJ1-5 and V is TRBV7-2, with D hard to call. Trimming cost V 0 bases and J 7 bases, with 7 bases left between them. This CDR3 contains 13 residues. The germline CDR1 and CDR2 sequences are SGHTA and FQGNSA. The DNA for the CDR3 is TGTGCCAGCAGCTTAGCGGGTAGCCAGCCCCAGCATTTT. Protein product: CASSLAGSQPQHF.

The J gene is TRBJ1-1, the V gene TRBV28; D not resolved. CDR3 length: 13 residues. The V and J ends lost 2 bases and 5 bases respectively, with 9 bases between them. Germline CDR1 and CDR2: MDHEN and SYDVKM. In nucleotides, the CDR3 is TGTGCCAGCAGTTTAGGGAGGTGGACTGAAGCTTTCTTT. Residues: CASSLGRWTEAFF. The full variable domain, in which reference TRBV28 and TRBJ1-1 provide the parts outside the CDR3, is DVKVTQSSRYLVKRTGEKVFLECVQDMDHENMFWYRQDPGLGLRLIYFSYDVKMKEKGDIPEGYSVSREKKERFSLILESASTNQTSMYLCASSLGRWTEAFFGQGTRLTVV.

The rearrangement joins TRBV7-2 to TRBJ1-3; 8 bases map to TRBD1. Germline V CDR1 and CDR2: SGHTA, FQGNSA. V dropped 4 bases and J dropped 3; count of bases not matched to a gene: 8. This CDR3 is built from 16 residues. The CDR3: CASSSYHTGGGNTIYF. The CDR3 coding sequence is TGTGCCAGCAGCTCCTACCATACAGGGGGTGGAAACACCATATATTTT.

The chain couples TRBV4-1 to TRBJ1-1; D may be TRBD1 (5 bases). Germline V gene sequence: CDR1 MGHRA, CDR2 YSYEKL. The CDR3 has 15 amino acids. V lost 4 bases and J lost 6, with 18 bases in between. CDR3 in amino acids: CASSPQGYGFAEAFF. The CDR3 DNA sequence: TGCGCCAGCAGCCCTCAGGGTTACGGGTTCGCTGAAGCTTTCTTT.

The sample holds one count of this clone. The chain combines TRBV6-2 or TRBV6-3 with TRBJ1-2; possibly TRBD1 for D (5 bases). Trimming cost V 0 bases and J 4 bases, with 15 bases left between them. Germline CDR1 and CDR2: MNHEY and SVGEGT. The CDR3 spans 16 residues. For the CDR3, the DNA is TGTGCCAGCAGTTACTCAATCGGGGGTAATATCTATGGCTACACCTTC. This sequence encodes CASSYSIGGNIYGYTF.

The chain links TRBV7-9 to TRBJ1-1; D gene uncertain. V was trimmed by 1 base and J by 2 bases, leaving 8 bases between them. The CDR3 runs to 14 residues. The germline CDR1 and CDR2 sequences are SEHNR and FQNEAQ (reference sequence). CDR3 amino acids: CASSLGVANTEAFF. The CDR3 nucleotides are TGTGCCAGCAGCTTAGGGGTAGCAAACACTGAAGCTTTCTTT.

With respect to this clone: The DNA is left out, because the CDR3 cannot be placed on it with certainty; the CDR3 is given as TCRdb lists it. V is TRBV28 and J is TRBJ1-2; TRBD1, the table's D call, was not compared with the DNA. The CDR3 sequence runs 12 residues, both termini included. CDR1 is MDHEN and CDR2 is SYDVKM in the germline V gene. The CDR3 sequence: CASSSSTGGSTF.

The rearrangement uses TRBV3-1 (or the pseudogene TRBV3-2) and TRBJ1-1, with TRBD1 matching over 7 bases. Germline CDR1 reads LGHDT; CDR2 reads YNNKEL (reference sequence). Losses at the gene ends were 4 bases for V and 4 bases for J; bases not matched to a gene: 6. CDR3 length: 14 amino acids. This chain's CDR3 is CASSLREGATEAFF. In DNA form, the CDR3 reads TGTGCCAGCAGCCTACGTGAGGGGGCCACTGAAGCTTTCTTT.

The gene calls are TRBV28 and TRBJ1-4, with a weak D call TRBD1 (6 bases). Trimming removed 1 base from V and 2 bases from J, with 8 bases in between. The CDR3 consists of 15 residues. CDR1 MDHEN and CDR2 SYDVKM come from the germline V gene. The CDR3 loop reads CASSLSTGTNEKLFF. CDR3 bases: TGTGCCAGCAGTTTATCGACAGGCACTAATGAAAAACTGTTTTTT.

The chain couples TRBV2 to TRBJ2-5, with TRBD1 matching over 7 bases. Germline V gene sequence: CDR1 SNHLY, CDR2 FYNNEI. This CDR3 has 16 residues. After removal of 3 bases from V and 4 bases from J, the junction contained 11 bases not matched to a gene. In nucleotides, the CDR3 is TGTGCCAGCAGTGATCCTACCGGGACAGAGGGAGAGACCCAGTACTTC. Translating it yields CASSDPTGTEGETQYF.

This chain joins TRBV19 and TRBJ1-5, with 12 bases matching TRBD1. The CDR3 is 14 amino acids. The germline CDR1 and CDR2 sequences are LNHDA and SQIVND (reference sequence). V shed 6 bases, J shed 6 bases, and the junction held 3 bases outside the gene matches. CDR3 DNA: TGTGCCAGTAGCCGGGACAGGGGGCGTCAGCCCCAGCATTTT. Amino acid sequence: CASSRDRGRQPQHF.

V is TRBV4-1 and J is TRBJ1-5; TRBD1 matches 7 bases. The V gene's germline CDR1 is MGHRA and CDR2 YSYEKL. Trimming took 4 bases from V and 5 from J; bases not matched to a gene: 8. This CDR3 is 15 amino acids long. CDR3 protein: CASSLTRDSYQPQHF. CDR3 coding DNA: TGCGCCAGCAGCCTCACCCGGGACAGCTATCAGCCCCAGCATTTT.